This T cell receptor beta chain originates from a study of radiotherapy plus CTLA-4 blockade in lung cancer. This clone was found a few times. V lost 5 bases and J lost 0; bases outside the gene matches: 1. CDR1 and CDR2 (germline): MRHNA, SNTAGT. The CDR3 sequence is 16 residues long. Patients in the study, people with chemo-refractory metastatic non-small-cell lung cancer, received focal radiation plus ipilimumab CTLA-4 blockade. Profiled with immunoSEQ multiplex PCR; TCRdb holds only in-frame clones, not every one. The sample includes about 13,000 clones, approximately 89% seen only once; the top ten take around an eighth.

The receptor's source is a human donor with non-small cell lung cancer that progressed on radiotherapy plus ipilimumab. Some clones in this sample may be carry-over from other donors' samples. This specimen was peripheral blood, taken from a patient treated with radiotherapy plus ipilimumab. The J gene is TRBJ2-6, the V gene TRBV6-4; 10 nucleotides match TRBD2. The CDR3 DNA follows: TGTGCCAGCAGTAGCGGGGGGGCCTCTGGGGCCAACGTCCTGACTTTC. Amino acid sequence: CASSSGGASGANVLTF.